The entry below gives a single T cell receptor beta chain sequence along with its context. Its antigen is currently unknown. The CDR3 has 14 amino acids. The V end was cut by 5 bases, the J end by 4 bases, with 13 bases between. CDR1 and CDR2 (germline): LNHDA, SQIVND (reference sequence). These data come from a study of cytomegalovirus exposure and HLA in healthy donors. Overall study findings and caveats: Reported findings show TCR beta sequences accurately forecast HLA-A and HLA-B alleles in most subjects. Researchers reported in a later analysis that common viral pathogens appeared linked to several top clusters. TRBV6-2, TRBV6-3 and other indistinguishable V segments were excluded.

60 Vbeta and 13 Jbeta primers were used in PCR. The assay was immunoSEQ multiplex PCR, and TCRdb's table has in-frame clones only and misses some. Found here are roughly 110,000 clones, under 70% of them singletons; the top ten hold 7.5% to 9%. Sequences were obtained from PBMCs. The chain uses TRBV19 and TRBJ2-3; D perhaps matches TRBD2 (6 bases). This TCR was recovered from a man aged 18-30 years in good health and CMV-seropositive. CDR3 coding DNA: TGTGCCAGTAGTCACCCGGGGGAGTCAGATACGCAGTATTTT. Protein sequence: CASSHPGESDTQYF.